The 24 T cell receptor beta chains listed next were all sequenced from one sample in a study of T cell changes during pregnancy in multiple sclerosis. Method: immunoSEQ multiplex PCR; TCRdb's copy keeps in-frame clones and lacks some. The sample includes some 80,000 clones, more than 70% of them seen just once. Here the sequenced sample was peripheral blood, taken in the first trimester of pregnancy. The receptor source for this set is a female donor in good health, enrolled as a control in a pregnancy study.

CDR3 amino acids: CASSSTEGGAIEAFF. The CDR3 nucleotides read TGTGCCAGCAGCTCCACCGAGGGGGGGGCCATTGAAGCTTTCTTT. The chain is built from TRBV9 and TRBJ1-1; perhaps TRBD1 as D (6 bases). The V end lost 4 bases, the J end lost 7 bases, and 20 bases lay between the germline ends. This CDR3 has 15 amino acids. CDR1 and CDR2 (germline): SGDLS, YYNGEE.

This chain joins TRBV25-1 and TRBJ2-5; no definite D call. Germline-derived CDR1 and CDR2 are MGHDK and SYGVNS. The length of the CDR3 is 15 residues. The V and J ends lost 3 bases and 5 bases respectively, with 16 bases between them. CDR3 amino acids: CASSDGNSFTETQYF. DNA for the CDR3: TGTGCCAGCAGTGATGGAAACAGCTTTACGGAGACCCAGTACTTC.

The chain has TRBV5-1 and TRBJ2-5; 7 nucleotides align to TRBD1. The trim removed 2 bases at V and 5 bases at J, leaving 6 bases unmatched. Germline CDR1 and CDR2: SGHRS and YFSETQ. The CDR3 has 14 residues. CDR3 in amino acids: CASSFQGVAETQYF. The CDR3 nucleotides read TGCGCCAGCAGCTTTCAGGGGGTTGCGGAGACCCAGTACTTC.

The V call is TRBV18, the J call TRBJ1-1, with D possibly matching TRBD1 (5 bases). This CDR3 has 12 amino acids. Trimming shortened V by 3 bases and J by 8 bases, and 10 bases separated the two germline ends. CDR1 is KGHSH, CDR2 LQKENI, per germline. CDR3 in amino acids: CASSPGGREAFF. CDR3 bases: TGTGCCAGCTCACCCGGGGGAAGGGAAGCTTTCTTT.

The chain couples TRBV6-5 to TRBJ2-7, with 8 positions matching TRBD2. There are 15 residues in the CDR3. V shed 6 bases, J shed 9 bases, and the junction held 16 bases outside the gene matches. Germline V CDR1 and CDR2: MNHEY, SVGAGI. The CDR3 coding sequence is TGTGCCAGCAGACGACAGCACCCGGGGGGGGGCGGGCAGTACTTC. Protein product: CASRRQHPGGGGQYF.

The V call is TRBV19, the J call TRBJ2-1, with 8 bases aligning to TRBD1. V trimming: 1 base; J trimming: 8 bases; junction bases outside the gene matches: 13. The CDR3 covers 17 residues. Per the germline V gene, CDR1 is LNHDA and CDR2 is SQIVND (reference sequence). CDR3 loop: CASSIGMALQGVYEQFF. CDR3 DNA sequence: TGTGCCAGTAGTATAGGGATGGCCTTACAGGGGGTCTATGAGCAGTTCTTC.

CDR3: CASSLRVRTTEAFF. CDR3 nucleotides: TGTGCCAGCAGCCTCAGGGTCCGCACCACTGAAGCTTTCTTT. The chain links TRBV5-4 to TRBJ1-1; tentatively, D is TRBD1 (5 bases). Trimming stripped 4 bases from V and 4 bases from J, with 14 bases between. The CDR3 runs to 14 residues. Germline V CDR1 and CDR2: SGHNT, YYREEE (reference sequence).

V gene TRBV7-6 combines with J gene TRBJ1-1, with TRBD1 matching 8 bases. From germline, CDR1 is SGHVS and CDR2 FNYEAQ. V dropped 6 bases and J dropped 3; count of bases not matched to a gene: 12. This CDR3 region has 16 residues. This CDR3 is CASSLVAGQGHTEAFF. CDR3 bases: TGTGCCAGCAGTCTTGTCGCCGGACAGGGCCACACTGAAGCTTTCTTT.

The chain employs TRBV6-5 and TRBJ2-7; D might be TRBD1 (5 bases). CDR3 length equals 14 residues. V was clipped by 7 bases and J by 1 base, with 14 bases between them. CDR1 is MNHEY and CDR2 is SVGAGI in the germline V gene. The CDR3 reads CASNNRIPSYEQYF. The CDR3 nucleotides are TGTGCCAGCAACAACAGGATACCTTCCTACGAGCAGTACTTC.

Only a few counts were recorded for this clone. The V gene is TRBV28, the J gene TRBJ2-1; 10 bases match TRBD2. CDR3 length: 14 amino acids. CDR1 MDHEN and CDR2 SYDVKM come from the germline V gene. The J segment lost 6 bases and the V segment lost 8 bases, leaving 7 bases of the junction unmatched. The CDR3 protein is CASESGREGNEQFF. In DNA form, the CDR3 reads TGTGCCAGCGAAAGCGGGAGGGAGGGCAATGAGCAGTTCTTC. The full variable domain, completed using reference TRBV28 and TRBJ2-1, is DVKVTQSSRYLVKRTGEKVFLECVQDMDHENMFWYRQDPGLGLRLIYFSYDVKMKEKGDIPEGYSVSREKKERFSLILESASTNQTSMYLCASESGREGNEQFFGPGTRLTVL.

J is TRBJ2-7 and V is TRBV9; a weak D match, TRBD1 (6 bases). V gave up 3 bases and J gave up 6 bases, with 22 bases separating them. CDR3 size: 16 residues. CDR1 SGDLS and CDR2 YYNGEE come from the germline V gene. For the CDR3, the DNA is TGTGCCAGCAGCGCATTCCGGGACACCAAAAGTGGCGAGCAGTACTTC. Translating it yields CASSAFRDTKSGEQYF.

The chain has TRBV28 and TRBJ2-1; D gene unclear. The CDR3 length is 12 residues. Trimming removed 4 bases from V and 4 bases from J, with 5 bases in between. CDR1 is MDHEN, CDR2 SYDVKM, per germline. CDR3 nucleotides: TGTGCCAGCAGTTCAATTTACAATGAGCAGTTCTTC. This codes for CASSSIYNEQFF.

This clone has a single count. The chain links TRBV6-6 to TRBJ1-4; D is possibly TRBD1 (5 bases). Germline loops: CDR1 MNHNY, CDR2 SVGAGI (reference sequence). V gave up 6 bases and J gave up 6 bases, with 20 bases separating them. The CDR3 is 16 amino acids. This chain's CDR3 is CASRRTTGGEDEKLFF. The CDR3 region has the DNA TGTGCCAGCAGGAGAACGACCGGGGGGGAGGATGAAAAACTGTTTTTT.

The chain couples TRBV30 to TRBJ1-2; D is ambiguous. Germline V gene lookup returns CDR1 GTSNPN and CDR2 SVGIG (reference sequence). The CDR3 runs 13 residues. V lost 2 bases and J lost 7, with 14 bases in between. This chain's CDR3 is CAWSTLPRAGYTF. The CDR3 nucleotides read TGTGCCTGGAGTACCCTACCGAGGGCTGGCTACACCTTC.

The CDR3, as DNA: TGTGCCAGCAGCTTGGCTAGCGACAATGAGCAGTTCTTC. This gives the protein CASSLASDNEQFF. The chain uses TRBV7-2 and TRBJ2-1; maybe TRBD2 (6 bases). Germline-derived CDR1 and CDR2 are SGHTA and FQGNSA. This CDR3 is 13 amino acids long. Trimming shortened V by 3 bases and J by 5 bases, and 8 bases separated the two germline ends.

This clone was recorded once. V is TRBV29-1 and J is TRBJ2-7; 10 nucleotides agree with TRBD1. This CDR3 is built from 14 residues. V dropped 6 bases and J dropped 2; count of bases not matched to a gene: 7. The germline V gene has CDR1 SQVTM and CDR2 ANQGSEA. The CDR3 reads CSVARQGAAYEQYF. DNA of the CDR3: TGCAGCGTCGCTCGACAGGGGGCGGCCTACGAGCAGTACTTC.

CDR3 region: CASSLAPADTQYF. As DNA, the CDR3 is TGTGCCAGCAGCTTGGCCCCTGCGGATACGCAGTATTTT. The chain is built from TRBV5-4 and TRBJ2-3; no firm D call. The germline V gene has CDR1 SGHNT and CDR2 YYREEE (reference sequence). Trimming shortened V by 0 bases and J by 6 bases, and 8 bases separated the two germline ends. The CDR3 consists of 13 residues. The whole variable domain, filled in from reference TRBV5-4 and TRBJ2-3, reads ETGVTQSPTHLIKTRGQQVTLRCSSQSGHNTVSWYQQALGQGPQFIFQYYREEENGRGNFPPRFSGLQFPNYSSELNVNALELDDSALYLCASSLAPADTQYFGPGTRLTVL.

This chain connects TRBV18 to TRBJ1-2; D call uncertain. The V and J ends lost 3 bases and 4 bases respectively, with 12 bases between them. The CDR3 extends over 14 amino acids. Germline V gives CDR1 KGHSH, CDR2 LQKENI. CDR3 in DNA: TGTGCCAGCTCACCTGTGGAGGGATTCTATGGCTACACCTTC. Amino acids: CASSPVEGFYGYTF.

The V and J genes are TRBV10-3 and TRBJ1-2, with a tentative D call TRBD1 (6 bases). This CDR3 is built from 16 residues. V shed 2 bases and J shed 0 bases, with 13 bases lying between them. From germline, CDR1 is ENHRY and CDR2 SYGVKD. The CDR3 DNA sequence: TGTGCCATCAGTGAGATGACAGGCCGCTCTAACTATGGCTACACCTTC. Translating gives CAISEMTGRSNYGYTF.

The rearrangement uses TRBV4-1 and TRBJ2-1; D not resolved. The CDR3 contains 15 residues. Deletions cut 1 base from V and 0 bases from J, with 7 bases between. The germline CDR1 and CDR2 sequences are MGHRA and YSYEKL. In DNA form, the CDR3 reads TGCGCCAGCAGCCAAGTAGAAAGCTCCTACAATGAGCAGTTCTTC. Translation: CASSQVESSYNEQFF.

This clone was seen a handful of times. The chain employs TRBV5-5 and TRBJ1-1, with TRBD1 matching over 11 bases. Per the germline V gene, CDR1 is SGHKS and CDR2 is YYEKEE (reference sequence). V shed 2 bases and J 10 bases; nucleotides not matched to a gene: 4. This CDR3 has 13 amino acids. The CDR3 reads CASSFGGTGGAFF. DNA for the CDR3: TGTGCCAGCAGCTTTGGGGGGACAGGGGGAGCTTTCTTT.

The chain uses TRBV4-2 and TRBJ2-3; the match to TRBD2 covers 8 bases. Trimming cost V 0 bases and J 0 bases; bases outside gene matches: 5. The CDR3 has 17 residues. Germline CDR1 and CDR2: LGHNA and YNFKEQ. CDR3 bases: TGTGCCAGCAGCCAAGATCTAGCGGGCTATAGCACAGATACGCAGTATTTT. It codes for CASSQDLAGYSTDTQYF.

About this clone: One end of the junction varies from germline; a read error may be responsible. The chain uses TRBV13 and TRBJ1-2; 11 nucleotides match TRBD1. Germline lookup yields CDR1 PRHDT and CDR2 FYEKMQ (reference sequence). The CDR3 is made up of 14 amino acids. As DNA, the CDR3 is TGTGCCAGCAGCCTAGGGACAGGGGGGTATGGCTACACCTTC. This sequence encodes CASSLGTGGYGYTF.

Here the CDR3 reads CASSPSGGAVDTQYF. CDR3 nucleotides: TGTGCCAGCAGCCCTAGCGGGGGGGCGGTAGATACGCAGTATTTT. The chain joins TRBV2 to TRBJ2-3; 12 bases are a match to TRBD2. After removal of 6 bases from V and 5 bases from J, the junction contained 6 bases not matched to a gene. The CDR3 extends over 15 amino acids. Per germline, CDR1 SNHLY and CDR2 FYNNEI.